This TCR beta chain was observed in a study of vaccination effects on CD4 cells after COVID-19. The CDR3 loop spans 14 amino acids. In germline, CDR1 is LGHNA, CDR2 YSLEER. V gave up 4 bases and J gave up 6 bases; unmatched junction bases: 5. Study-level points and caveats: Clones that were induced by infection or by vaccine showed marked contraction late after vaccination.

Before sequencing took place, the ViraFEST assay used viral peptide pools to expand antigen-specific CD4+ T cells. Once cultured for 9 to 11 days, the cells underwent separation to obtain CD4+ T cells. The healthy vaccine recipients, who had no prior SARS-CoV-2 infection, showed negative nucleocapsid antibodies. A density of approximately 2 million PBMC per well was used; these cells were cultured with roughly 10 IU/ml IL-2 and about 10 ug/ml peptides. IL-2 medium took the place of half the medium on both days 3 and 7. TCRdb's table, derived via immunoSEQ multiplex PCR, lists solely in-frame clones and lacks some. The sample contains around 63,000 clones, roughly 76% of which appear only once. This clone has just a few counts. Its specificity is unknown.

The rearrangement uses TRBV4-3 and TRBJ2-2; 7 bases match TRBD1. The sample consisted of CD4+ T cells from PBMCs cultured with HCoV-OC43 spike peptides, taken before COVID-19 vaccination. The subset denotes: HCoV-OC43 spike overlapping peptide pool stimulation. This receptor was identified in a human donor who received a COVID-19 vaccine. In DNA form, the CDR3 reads TGCGCCAGCAGCCGGGGTACAGGGGCCGGGGAGCTGTTTTTT. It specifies CASSRGTGAGELFF.